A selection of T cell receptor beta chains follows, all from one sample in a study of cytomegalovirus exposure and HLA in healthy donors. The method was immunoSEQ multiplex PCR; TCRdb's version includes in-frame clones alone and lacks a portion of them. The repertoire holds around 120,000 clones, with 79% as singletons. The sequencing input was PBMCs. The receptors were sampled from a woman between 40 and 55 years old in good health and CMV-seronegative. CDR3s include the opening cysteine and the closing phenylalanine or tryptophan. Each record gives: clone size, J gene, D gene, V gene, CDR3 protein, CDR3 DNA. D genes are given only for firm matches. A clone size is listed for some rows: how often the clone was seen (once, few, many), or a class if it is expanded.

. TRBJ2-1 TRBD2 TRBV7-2 CASSLLAGSYNEQFF TGTGCCAGCAGCTTGCTAGCGGGTTCTTACAATGAGCAGTTCTTC
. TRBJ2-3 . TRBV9 CASSVAPKTGSTDTQYF TGTGCCAGCAGCGTAGCCCCTAAAACTGGTAGCACAGATACGCAGTATTTT
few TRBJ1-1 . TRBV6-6 CASRPPGDTEAFF TGTGCCAGCAGGCCACCAGGGGACACTGAAGCTTTCTTT
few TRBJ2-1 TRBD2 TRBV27 CASSSTSGAYNEQFF TGTGCCAGCAGCTCAACTAGCGGGGCCTACAATGAGCAGTTCTTC
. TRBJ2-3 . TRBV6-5 CASSFGQLLTDTQYF TGTGCCAGCAGCTTTGGACAGCTTCTCACAGATACGCAGTATTTT
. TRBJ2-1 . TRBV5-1 CASSLLGPGEQFF TGCGCCAGCAGCTTGTTGGGGCCGGGTGAGCAGTTCTTC
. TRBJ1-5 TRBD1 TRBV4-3 CASSQGTGRDSNQPQHF TGCGCCAGCAGCCAGGGGACAGGTCGTGATAGCAATCAGCCCCAGCATTTT
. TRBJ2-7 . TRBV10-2 CASSDIGRSSYEQYF TGCGCCAGCAGTGATATTGGCAGAAGCTCCTACGAGCAGTACTTC
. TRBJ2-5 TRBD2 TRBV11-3 CASSLARTSLQETQYF TGTGCCAGCAGCCTCGCCCGGACTAGCCTCCAAGAGACCCAGTACTTC
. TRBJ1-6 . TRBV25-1 CASRTTSGNSPLHF TGTGCCAGCAGAACAACCTCAGGCAATTCACCCCTCCACTTT
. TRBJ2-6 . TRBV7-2 CASSLVKGAGANVLTF TGTGCCAGCAGCTTAGTAAAGGGGGCTGGGGCCAACGTCCTGACTTTC
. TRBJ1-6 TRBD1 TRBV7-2 CASNPGTGNRTPLHF TGTGCCAGCAACCCTGGGACAGGGAATCGGACACCCCTCCACTTT
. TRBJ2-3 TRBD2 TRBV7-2 CASSLNGASGMDTQYF TGTGCCAGCAGCTTAAACGGTGCGAGCGGGATGGATACGCAGTATTTT
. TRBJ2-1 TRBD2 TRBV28 CASSLGGRVYNEQFF TGTGCCAGCAGTTTGGGCGGGAGGGTCTACAATGAGCAGTTCTTC
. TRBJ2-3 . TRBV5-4 CASSLASGAADTQYF TGTGCCAGCAGCTTGGCCTCAGGGGCGGCAGATACGCAGTATTTT
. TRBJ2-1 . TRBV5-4 CASSLVAGSTDEQFF TGTGCCAGCAGCTTGGTTGCCGGGAGTACGGATGAGCAGTTCTTC
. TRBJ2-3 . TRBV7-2 CASSSLREDTQYF TGTGCCAGCAGCTCCCTCAGGGAAGATACGCAGTATTTT
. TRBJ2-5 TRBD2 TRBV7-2 CASSLAVPGLAGLETQYF TGTGCCAGCAGCTTAGCCGTTCCGGGACTAGCGGGATTAGAGACCCAGTACTTC
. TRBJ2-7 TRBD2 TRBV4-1 CASSLLAGTSSYEQYF TGCGCCAGCAGCCTGCTAGCGGGGACGAGCTCCTACGAGCAGTACTTC
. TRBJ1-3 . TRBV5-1 CASSLEPGGTGNTIYF TGCGCCAGCAGCTTGGAGCCGGGCGGGACTGGAAACACCATATATTTT
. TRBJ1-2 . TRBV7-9 CASSLDKNYGYTF TGTGCCAGCAGCTTAGACAAAAACTATGGCTACACCTTC
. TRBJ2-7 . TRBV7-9 CASSLQGYEQYF TGTGCCAGCAGCTTACAGGGCTACGAGCAGTACTTC
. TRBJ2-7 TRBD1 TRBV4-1 CASSQDRRQGAADYYEQYF TGCGCCAGCAGCCAAGATCGTCGCCAGGGGGCCGCCGACTACTACGAGCAGTACTTC
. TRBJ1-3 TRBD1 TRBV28 CASSVPRGLGNTIYF TGTGCCAGCAGTGTCCCCAGGGGGTTGGGAAACACCATATATTTT
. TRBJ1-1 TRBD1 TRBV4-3 CASSFGTANMNTEAFF TGCGCCAGCAGCTTCGGGACAGCGAACATGAACACTGAAGCTTTCTTT
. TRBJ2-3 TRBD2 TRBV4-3 CASSQGFSTSGRVDTQYF TGCGCCAGCAGCCAAGGGTTTTCGACTAGCGGGAGGGTAGATACGCAGTATTTT
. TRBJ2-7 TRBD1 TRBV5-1 CASSYSGTGSYEQYF TGCGCCAGCAGCTATTCCGGGACAGGGTCCTACGAGCAGTACTTC
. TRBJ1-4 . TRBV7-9 CGGATNEKLFF TGTGGAGGTGCAACTAATGAAAAACTGTTTTTT
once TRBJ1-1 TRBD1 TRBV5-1 CASSLQGSRPRAAFF TGCGCCAGCAGCTTACAGGGGTCTCGGCCAAGGGCAGCTTTCTTT
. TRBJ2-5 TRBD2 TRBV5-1 CASSRNSGGEQYF TGCGCCAGCAGCAGGAACTCGGGGGGGGAGCAGTACTTC
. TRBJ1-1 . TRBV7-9 CASRYRVGDGKAFF TGTGCCAGCAGGTACAGGGTAGGAGATGGGAAAGCTTTCTTT
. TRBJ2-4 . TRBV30 CAWSLLGELKNIQYF TGTGCCTGGAGTCTCCTAGGGGAACTTAAAAACATTCAGTACTTC
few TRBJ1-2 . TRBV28 CASSLGTKLTDTF TGTGCCAGCAGTTTAGGGACAAAGTTAACGGACACCTTC
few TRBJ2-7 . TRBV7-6 CASSATSYEQYF TGTGCCAGCAGCGCGACTAGCTACGAGCAGTACTTC
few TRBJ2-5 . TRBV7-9 CASQAPGGETQYF TGTGCCAGCCAAGCCCCCGGGGGAGAGACCCAGTACTTC
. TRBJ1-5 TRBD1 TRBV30 CAWSVTTGYNQPQHF TGTGCCTGGAGTGTCACGACAGGGTATAATCAGCCCCAGCATTTT
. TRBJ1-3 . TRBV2 CASSSREGVSGNTIYF TGTGCCAGCAGCTCCAGGGAAGGGGTATCTGGAAACACCATATATTTT
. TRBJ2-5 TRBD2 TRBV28 CAGGAGGVETQYF TGTGCCGGGGGCGCGGGAGGGGTAGAGACCCAGTACTTC
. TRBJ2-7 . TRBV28 CASNPPGGRSYEQYF TGTGCCAGCAACCCCCCAGGGGGGAGGTCCTACGAGCAGTACTTC
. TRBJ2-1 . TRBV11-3 CASSRSGYNEQFF TGTGCCAGCAGCCGCTCCGGCTACAATGAGCAGTTCTTC
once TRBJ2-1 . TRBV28 CASSSPGQSSYNEQFF TGTGCCAGCAGTTCCCCCGGACAAAGCTCCTACAATGAGCAGTTCTTC
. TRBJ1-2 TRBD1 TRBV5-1 CASAAQGGRDYGYTF TGCGCCAGCGCAGCGCAAGGGGGCCGCGACTATGGCTACACCTTC
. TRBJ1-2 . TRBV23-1 CASSHPDAGHTYGYTF TGCGCCAGCAGTCACCCCGACGCAGGGCACACCTATGGCTACACCTTC
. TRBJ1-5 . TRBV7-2 CASTRDSNQPQHF TGTGCCAGCACTCGGGATAGCAATCAGCCCCAGCATTTT
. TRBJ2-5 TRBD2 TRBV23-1 CASSSRLAGGRIQETQYF TGCGCCAGCAGTTCAAGGCTAGCGGGAGGCCGAATCCAAGAGACCCAGTACTTC
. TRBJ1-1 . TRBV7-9 CASSLVFGTEAFF TGTGCCAGCAGCTTAGTTTTCGGCACTGAAGCTTTCTTT
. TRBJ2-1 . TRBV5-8 CASSPELSSHEQFF TGTGCCAGCAGCCCGGAGTTGAGTAGTCATGAGCAGTTCTTC
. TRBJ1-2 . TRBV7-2 CASSPPGVEANYGYTF TGTGCCAGCAGCCCCCCAGGGGTTGAAGCTAACTATGGCTACACCTTC
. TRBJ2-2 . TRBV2 CASSYQGFRELFF TGTGCCAGCAGTTACCAGGGGTTCAGGGAGCTGTTTTTT
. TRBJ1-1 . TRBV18 CASSHGQGKAFF TGTGCCAGCTCACATGGGCAGGGAAAAGCTTTCTTT
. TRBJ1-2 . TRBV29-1 CSVVGRTTAYTF TGCAGCGTTGTTGGCCGGACAACAGCCTACACCTTC
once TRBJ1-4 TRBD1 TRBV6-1 CASSEAGQSNEKLFF TGTGCCAGCAGTGAAGCGGGACAGTCTAATGAAAAACTGTTTTTT